These 19 T cell receptor beta chains were sequenced from one sample in a study of cytomegalovirus exposure and HLA in healthy donors. The PCR had 60 Vbeta and 13 Jbeta primers. Assay: immunoSEQ multiplex PCR; the TCRdb copy retains only in-frame clones and omits some. Found here are 110,000 to 150,000 clones, about 72% of them singletons; the top ten hold over 2%. The sample taken for sequencing was PBMCs. The source is a man aged 35 to 55 in good health and CMV-seronegative.

The rearrangement uses TRBV4-1 and TRBJ1-1, with D tentatively TRBD1 (5 bases). The CDR3 covers 15 residues. The germline V and J ends were trimmed by 4 bases and 4 bases, with 16 bases remaining between them. Germline V gene lookup returns CDR1 MGHRA and CDR2 YSYEKL. This CDR3 reads CASSLDKGLTTEAFF. The CDR3 DNA reads as TGCGCCAGCAGCCTCGACAAGGGGCTGACCACTGAAGCTTTCTTT.

V usage is TRBV18 and J usage is TRBJ1-1; D not certain. Germline assignment: CDR1 KGHSH and CDR2 LQKENI. V lost 2 bases and J 0 bases, leaving 13 bases between the germline ends. The CDR3 loop spans 16 amino acids. CDR3 region: CASSPVGVPMNTEAFF. CDR3 sequence (DNA): TGTGCCAGCTCACCAGTAGGAGTTCCTATGAACACTGAAGCTTTCTTT.

V gene TRBV7-6 combines with J gene TRBJ2-3, with D unresolved. This CDR3 has 13 amino acids. The V gene lost 5 bases and the J gene lost 0 bases, with 6 bases spanning the gap. Germline loops: CDR1 SGHVS, CDR2 FNYEAQ. CDR3 sequence: CASSPESTDTQYF. CDR3 coding DNA: TGTGCCAGCAGCCCCGAGAGCACAGATACGCAGTATTTT.

DNA of the CDR3: TGCGCCAGCGCCCCCGCACGGTTCTACGAGCAGTACTTC. Its protein is CASAPARFYEQYF. V and J are TRBV10-1 and TRBJ2-7, with D unresolved. This CDR3 is 13 amino acids long. V dropped 8 bases and J dropped 3 bases, with 14 bases sitting between them. Germline values: CDR1 WNHNN, CDR2 SYGVQD (reference sequence).

V gene TRBV12-5 combines with J gene TRBJ2-7; 7 bases line up with TRBD1. CDR3 length equals 17 residues. Germline V lookup: CDR1 LGHNT, CDR2 FRNRAP. V shed 0 bases, J shed 2 bases, and the junction held 10 bases outside the gene matches. The CDR3 reads CASGLVMSDRPTYEQYF. The CDR3 region has the DNA TGTGCTAGTGGTTTGGTAATGTCGGACAGGCCGACCTACGAGCAGTACTTC.

The chain links TRBV2 to TRBJ2-5; 11 bases agree with TRBD2. This CDR3 is built from 16 residues. The germline V gene has CDR1 SNHLY and CDR2 FYNNEI. V lost 6 bases to trimming and J lost 2 bases; unmatched junction nucleotides: 8. The CDR3 nucleotides are TGTGCCAGCAGAGGGACTAGCGGCCAACTACAAGAGACCCAGTACTTC. This translates into CASRGTSGQLQETQYF.

The V and J genes are TRBV4-1 and TRBJ1-4; D perhaps matches TRBD1 (6 bases). The CDR3 has 17 amino acids. V was clipped by 3 bases and J by 3 bases, with 17 bases between them. CDR1 MGHRA and CDR2 YSYEKL come from the germline V gene. This chain's CDR3 is CASSHLRWGRSNEKLFF. The CDR3 bases are TGCGCCAGCAGCCACCTACGCTGGGGGCGGTCTAATGAAAAACTGTTTTTT.

This clone was counted only a few times. The chain has TRBV4-1 and TRBJ1-1, with a possible D match to TRBD1 (5 bases). The length of the CDR3 is 15 residues. The germline V and J ends were trimmed by 3 bases and 0 bases, with 11 bases remaining between them. Germline CDR1 MGHRA, CDR2 YSYEKL. This CDR3 reads CASSHQGSMNTEAFF. DNA of the CDR3: TGCGCCAGCAGCCACCAGGGATCCATGAACACTGAAGCTTTCTTT.

The V and J genes are TRBV5-6 and TRBJ2-7; unclear D gene. The CDR3 has 14 residues. CDR1 and CDR2 from the germline V gene are SGHDT and YYEEEE. The V end lost 0 bases, the J end lost 0 bases, and 7 bases lay between the germline ends. Written as DNA, the CDR3 is TGTGCCAGCAGCTTGGGGCCAGTCTCCTACGAGCAGTACTTC. Its protein is CASSLGPVSYEQYF.

This clone showed up just a few times. The chain links TRBV5-1 to TRBJ1-1; perhaps TRBD1 as D (5 bases). The CDR3 totals 15 residues. Germline V gives CDR1 SGHRS, CDR2 YFSETQ. Trimming pared 4 bases from V and 0 bases from J, leaving 13 bases between. CDR3 bases: TGCGCCAGCAGCCCCCGGGCAGGGTTGAACACTGAAGCTTTCTTT. This codes for CASSPRAGLNTEAFF. The full variable domain, rest sourced from reference TRBV5-1 and TRBJ1-1, is KAGVTQTPRYLIKTRGQQVTLSCSPISGHRSVSWYQQTPGQGLQFLFEYFSETQRNKGNFPGRFSGRQFSNSRSEMNVSTLELGDSALYLCASSPRAGLNTEAFFGQGTRLTVV.

The chain couples TRBV19 to TRBJ1-5; 8 bases map to TRBD1. Looked up from germline, CDR1 is LNHDA and CDR2 is SQIVND (reference sequence). The ends lost 10 bases at V and 4 bases at J; junction bases unmatched: 6. The CDR3 totals 13 residues. CDR3 nucleotides: TGTGCCACGAAGCAGGGGGCGAATCAGCCCCAGCATTTT. Translation: CATKQGANQPQHF.

In its sample, this clone was seen a few times. J is TRBJ1-2 and V is TRBV5-1, with TRBD1 as a possible D gene (5 bases). V shed 1 base and J shed 6 bases, with 7 bases lying between them. Germline V lookup: CDR1 SGHRS, CDR2 YFSETQ. The CDR3 is 12 amino acids. DNA for the CDR3: TGCGCCAGCAGCTTGCTAGGGGATGGCTACACCTTC. Encoded protein: CASSLLGDGYTF.

The CDR3 protein is CASSSPGQGGTDTQYF. CDR3 bases: TGCGCCAGCAGCTCTCCGGGACAGGGGGGCACAGATACGCAGTATTTT. The gene calls are TRBV5-1 and TRBJ2-3; TRBD1 agrees at 11 bases. CDR1 and CDR2 from the germline V gene are SGHRS and YFSETQ. Trimming at V came to 3 bases and at J to 1 base, leaving 4 bases not matched to a gene. The length of the CDR3 is 16 residues.

V is TRBV10-3 and J is TRBJ1-3; unclear D gene. CDR3 length equals 15 residues. Deletions cut 10 bases from V and 2 bases from J, with 18 bases between. Per germline, CDR1 ENHRY and CDR2 SYGVKD. CDR3 region: CATELVVGAGNTIYF. CDR3 DNA sequence: TGTGCCACGGAGCTCGTGGTTGGAGCTGGAAACACCATATATTTT.

This clone was seen only once. The rearrangement joins TRBV11-2 to TRBJ2-1; 11 positions agree with TRBD2. CDR3 length: 15 residues. Germline V lookup: CDR1 SGHAT, CDR2 FQNNGV. With 3 bases clipped from V and 5 bases from J, the junction kept 3 bases outside the gene matches. CDR3 DNA sequence: TGTGCCAGCAGCTTCGGGACTAGCGGACACAATGAGCAGTTCTTC. It translates to CASSFGTSGHNEQFF. Full variable domain (remainder filled in from reference TRBV11-2 and TRBJ2-1): EAGVAQSPRYKIIEKRQSVAFWCNPISGHATLYWYQQILGQGPKLLIQFQNNGVVDDSQLPKDRFSAERLKGVDSTLKIQPAKLEDSAVYLCASSFGTSGHNEQFFGPGTRLTVL.

This chain uses TRBV7-9 with TRBJ2-3; maybe TRBD2 (6 bases). V was clipped by 4 bases and J by 5 bases, with 7 bases between them. This CDR3 contains 12 residues. Looked up from germline, CDR1 is SEHNR and CDR2 is FQNEAQ (reference sequence). DNA for the CDR3: TGTGCCAGCAGCTGGCGGGGAGATACGCAGTATTTT. It is translated as CASSWRGDTQYF.

This clone has only one observation. At one end the junction does not follow the germline gene, possibly because of a read error. This chain joins TRBV7-6 and TRBJ2-2; perhaps TRBD2 as D (6 bases). Germline-derived CDR1 and CDR2 are SGHVS and FNYEAQ. The CDR3 sequence is 16 residues long. The CDR3 sequence: CASSFLAGTNTGELFF. CDR3 sequence (DNA): TGTGCCAGTAGCTTTCTAGCAGGGACTAACACCGGGGAGCTGTTTTTT.

This clone was recorded once. V gene TRBV4-3 combines with J gene TRBJ2-7; 7 positions match TRBD2. Per germline, CDR1 LGHNA and CDR2 YSLEER. J gave up 4 bases and V 4 bases, and 7 bases lay outside the gene matches. The CDR3 extends over 14 amino acids. CDR3 sequence reads: CASSPGLGSYEQYF. CDR3 nucleotide sequence: TGCGCCAGCAGCCCCGGACTAGGATCTTACGAGCAGTACTTC.

The chain uses TRBV7-2 and TRBJ1-2; 10 nucleotides align to TRBD1. The ends lost 1 base at V and 6 bases at J; junction bases unmatched: 8. CDR3 length: 16 amino acids. Germline V lookup: CDR1 SGHTA, CDR2 FQGNSA. The CDR3 DNA follows: TGTGCCAGCAGCTTAGGTCCCCCGGGACAGGGGCATGGCTACACCTTC. Its translation is CASSLGPPGQGHGYTF.